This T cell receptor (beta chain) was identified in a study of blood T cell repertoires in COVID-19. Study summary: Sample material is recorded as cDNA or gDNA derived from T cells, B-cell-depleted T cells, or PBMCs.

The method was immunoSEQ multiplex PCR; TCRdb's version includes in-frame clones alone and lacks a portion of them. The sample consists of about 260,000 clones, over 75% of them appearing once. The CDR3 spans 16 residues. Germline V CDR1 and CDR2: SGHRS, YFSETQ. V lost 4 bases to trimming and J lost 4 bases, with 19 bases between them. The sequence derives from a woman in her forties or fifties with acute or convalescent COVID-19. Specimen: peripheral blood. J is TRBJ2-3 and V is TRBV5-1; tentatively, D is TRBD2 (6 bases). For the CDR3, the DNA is TGCGCCAGCAGCGTCGGGCCTTGGGGGGAGGCAGATACGCAGTATTTT. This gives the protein CASSVGPWGEADTQYF.